Sequencing of this TCR beta chain was carried out in a study of T cell changes during pregnancy in multiple sclerosis. TCRdb's table, derived via immunoSEQ multiplex PCR, lists solely in-frame clones and lacks some. The table records roughly 110,000 clones, around 93% of them present only once. Sequenced material: peripheral blood, taken in the third trimester of pregnancy. The receptor comes from a female donor in good health, enrolled as a control in a pregnancy study.

CDR3 in amino acids: CASRTGFANYGYTF. The CDR3 coding sequence is TGTGCCAGCAGGACAGGGTTCGCTAACTATGGCTACACCTTC. The V and J genes are TRBV2 and TRBJ1-2, with 7 bases lining up with TRBD1. Unmatched junction bases numbered 4, after V lost 6 bases and J lost 0 bases. The CDR3 sequence is 14 residues long. Germline V gene sequence: CDR1 SNHLY, CDR2 FYNNEI.